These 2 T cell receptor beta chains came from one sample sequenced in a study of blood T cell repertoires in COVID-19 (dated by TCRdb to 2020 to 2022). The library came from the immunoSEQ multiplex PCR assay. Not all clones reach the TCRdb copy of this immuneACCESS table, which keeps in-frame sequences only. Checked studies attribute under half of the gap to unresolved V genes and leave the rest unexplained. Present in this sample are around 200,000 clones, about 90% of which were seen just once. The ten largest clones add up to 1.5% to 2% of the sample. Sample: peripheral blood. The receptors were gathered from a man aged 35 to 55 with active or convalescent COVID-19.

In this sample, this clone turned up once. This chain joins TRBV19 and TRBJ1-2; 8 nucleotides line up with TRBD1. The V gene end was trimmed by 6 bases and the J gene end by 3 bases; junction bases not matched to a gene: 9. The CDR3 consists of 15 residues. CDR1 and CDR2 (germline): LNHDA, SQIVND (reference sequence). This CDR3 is CASSPGAGGDYGYTF. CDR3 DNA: TGTGCCAGTAGCCCGGGGGCAGGGGGCGACTATGGCTACACCTTC.

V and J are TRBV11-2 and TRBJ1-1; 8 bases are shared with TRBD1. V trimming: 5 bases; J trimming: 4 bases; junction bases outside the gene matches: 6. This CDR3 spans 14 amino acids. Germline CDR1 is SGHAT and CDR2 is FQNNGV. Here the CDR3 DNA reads TGTGCCAGCAGCCTAAGACAGGGGCTCACTGAAGCTTTCTTT. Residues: CASSLRQGLTEAFF.